This T cell receptor beta chain derives from a study of blood T cell repertoires in COVID-19. The CDR3 consists of 15 residues. Germline CDR1 reads MDHEN; CDR2 reads SYDVKM. V lost 5 bases and J lost 7; bases outside the gene matches: 7. Original data processing: Using reference gene primer amplification, nucleated cell counts were estimated. The table came from immunoSEQ multiplex PCR; TCRdb's copy has only in-frame clones and leaves some out. V and J calls and clone size are those listed in that table; D and trimming were worked out from the DNA. The sample lists approximately 250,000 clones; roughly nine tenths were seen once.

The chain recombines TRBV28 with TRBJ2-2; 10 bases are shared with TRBD1. Material: peripheral blood. This sequence was found in a man aged 40-55 years with active or convalescent COVID-19. CDR3 residues: CASSPLGQGSGELFF. CDR3 bases: TGTGCCAGCAGTCCACTGGGACAGGGGAGCGGGGAGCTGTTTTTT. Full variable domain (remainder filled in from reference TRBV28 and TRBJ2-2): DVKVTQSSRYLVKRTGEKVFLECVQDMDHENMFWYRQDPGLGLRLIYFSYDVKMKEKGDIPEGYSVSREKKERFSLILESASTNQTSMYLCASSPLGQGSGELFFGEGSRLTVL.